These 26 T cell receptor beta chains were sequenced from one sample in a study of blood T cell repertoires in COVID-19 (dated by TCRdb to between 2020 and 2021). To prepare the library, the immunoSEQ multiplex PCR assay was applied. The table was pulled from immuneACCESS by TCRdb, which kept in-frame rearrangements only. Such tables lose some clones; where checked, under half of the loss comes from unresolved V genes, and the rest has no known cause. The sample records roughly 100,000 clones, 70% to 85% of which are singletons. About 10% of the sample comes from the top ten. Sequenced: peripheral blood. These receptors were taken from a man aged 65 to 79 with acute or convalescent COVID-19.

This clone came up once. V gene TRBV29-1 combines with J gene TRBJ2-7, with D possibly matching TRBD1 (6 bases). Germline CDR1 is SQVTM and CDR2 is ANQGSEA. V lost 7 bases and J 7 bases, leaving 17 bases between the germline ends. The CDR3 length is 12 residues. CDR3 protein: CSAYYRVGEQYF. In DNA form, the CDR3 reads TGCAGCGCCTACTACAGGGTGGGGGAGCAGTACTTC.

This chain uses TRBV6-1 with TRBJ1-2; maybe TRBD1 (6 bases). This CDR3 is built from 16 residues. The ends were cut back, 3 bases at V and 6 bases at J, with 20 bases in the middle. Per the germline V gene, CDR1 is MNHNS and CDR2 is SASEGT. Here the CDR3 reads CASSERIIQGSDGYTF. As DNA, the CDR3 is TGTGCCAGCAGTGAGCGAATCATACAGGGCTCTGATGGCTACACCTTC.

This sequence joins TRBV3-1 (or the pseudogene TRBV3-2) and TRBJ2-1; 15 nucleotides match TRBD2. The CDR3 contains 19 residues. Looked up from germline, CDR1 is LGHDT and CDR2 is YNNKEL (reference sequence). V lost 4 bases and J lost 5; bases outside the gene matches: 12. CDR3 in amino acids: CASSPKLGLAGGQDNEQFF. The CDR3 region has the DNA TGTGCCAGCAGCCCTAAACTAGGACTAGCGGGGGGGCAGGACAATGAGCAGTTCTTC.

V is TRBV18 and J is TRBJ1-1; 7 nucleotides line up with TRBD1. Germline CDR1 is KGHSH and CDR2 is LQKENI. With 4 bases clipped from V and 7 bases from J, the junction kept 3 bases outside the gene matches. The CDR3 has 12 amino acids. CDR3 DNA sequence: TGTGCCAGCTCACAGGGACAGCTTGAAGCTTTCTTT. This sequence encodes CASSQGQLEAFF.

The chain's CDR3 is CASSYWANEQFF. Written as DNA, the CDR3 is TGTGCCAGCAGTTATTGGGCTAATGAGCAGTTCTTC. The V and J genes are TRBV6-2 or TRBV6-3 and TRBJ2-1; D uncertain. The CDR3 has 12 residues. Germline V gives CDR1 MNHEY, CDR2 SVGEGT. V lost 3 bases and J lost 7, with 7 bases in between.

This clone was seen a few times. V gene TRBV5-3 combines with J gene TRBJ1-2, with 8 bases that match TRBD1. TRBV5-3 belongs to the ORF category, with a function that is uncertain. Trimming at V came to 6 bases and at J to 4 bases, leaving 2 bases not matched to a gene. This CDR3 comprises 12 residues. The CDR3, as DNA: TGTGCCAGAACGGGACAGGCCTATGGCTACACCTTC. As protein: CARTGQAYGYTF.

This clone was recorded only once. DNA of the CDR3: TGTGCCAGCAGCTACTCTATGACAGGGAGCTCTGGAAACACCATATATTTT. This gives the protein CASSYSMTGSSGNTIYF. This chain uses TRBV5-4 with TRBJ1-3; the match to TRBD1 covers 7 bases. Unmatched junction bases numbered 9, after V lost 3 bases and J lost 0 bases. Germline values: CDR1 SGHNT, CDR2 YYREEE (reference sequence). The CDR3 is 17 residues long.

This rearrangement joins TRBV10-3 to TRBJ2-1; D remains unclear. The V end was cut by 10 bases, the J end by 5 bases, with 15 bases between. The CDR3 has 13 amino acids. Germline CDR1 is ENHRY and CDR2 is SYGVKD. The DNA of the CDR3 is TGTGCCACCGCGGCAAATGCTGACAATGAGCAGTTCTTC. The encoded protein is CATAANADNEQFF.

This clone was found a few times. The rearrangement links TRBV9 to TRBJ1-1; possibly TRBD1 for D (5 bases). This CDR3 contains 13 residues. Germline V lookup: CDR1 SGDLS, CDR2 YYNGEE. With 3 bases removed from V and 4 bases from J, the gap between germline ends came to 10 bases. CDR3 DNA: TGTGCCAGCAGCGCTGCGGGGGGCACTGAAGCTTTCTTT. Translation gives CASSAAGGTEAFF.

The V and J genes are TRBV6-2 or TRBV6-3 and TRBJ2-1; 7 bases align to TRBD2. This CDR3 contains 17 residues. Trimming at V came to 6 bases and at J to 4 bases, leaving 15 bases not matched to a gene. In germline, CDR1 is MNHEY, CDR2 SVGEGT. The CDR3 region is CASSQGSGRKGYNEQFF. The DNA for the CDR3 is TGTGCCAGCAGCCAAGGTAGCGGGCGGAAAGGGTACAATGAGCAGTTCTTC.

Worth noting for this clone: A much more abundant neighbour one base away suggests this may be a read error. J is TRBJ1-5 and V is TRBV4-2, with unresolved D. V was shortened by 1 base and J by 2 bases, with 6 bases between the two germline ends. The CDR3 consists of 14 residues. Germline V gene data show CDR1 as LGHNA and CDR2 as YNFKEQ. The CDR3 coding sequence is TGTGCCAGCAGCCAAGGTTCAGGCAATCAGCCCCAGCATTTT. This codes for CASSQGSGNQPQHF.

The chain recombines TRBV6-5 with TRBJ2-1, with D possibly matching TRBD1 (5 bases). This CDR3 comprises 13 residues. CDR1 MNHEY and CDR2 SVGAGI come from the germline V gene. Trimming took 4 bases from V and 5 from J, leaving 9 bases between them. The CDR3 DNA reads TGTGCCAGCAGTTGGACACCGAACAATGAGCAGTTCTTC. Its translation: CASSWTPNNEQFF.

This clone was detected only once. The chain employs TRBV7-9 and TRBJ1-2; D gene uncertain. Germline loops: CDR1 SEHNR, CDR2 FQNEAQ (reference sequence). This CDR3 spans 12 amino acids. Trimming took 3 bases from V and 5 from J, leaving 7 bases between them. The CDR3 region is CASSFQLYGYTF. The CDR3 coding sequence is TGTGCCAGCAGCTTCCAACTATATGGCTACACCTTC.

V and J are TRBV2 and TRBJ2-1; 7 bases agree with TRBD2. Per germline, CDR1 SNHLY and CDR2 FYNNEI. With V trimmed by 3 bases and J by 2 bases, 4 bases remained unmatched. This CDR3 contains 15 residues. CDR3 protein: CASSDKGGTYNEQFF. CDR3 in DNA: TGTGCCAGCAGTGATAAGGGAGGGACCTACAATGAGCAGTTCTTC.

The rearrangement uses TRBV11-2 and TRBJ1-6, with D maybe TRBD1 (5 bases). Trimming removed 4 bases at V and 7 bases at J, with 14 bases between. The CDR3 covers 15 residues. Germline V CDR1 and CDR2: SGHAT, FQNNGV. The CDR3 region has the DNA TGTGCCAGCAGCTCTGGGGTGAAGGGGAATTCACCCCTCCACTTT. Translation gives CASSSGVKGNSPLHF.

J is TRBJ2-1 and V is TRBV6-4, with 13 positions matching TRBD2. The ends lost 3 bases at V and 8 bases at J; junction bases unmatched: 7. Germline V gene data show CDR1 as MRHNA and CDR2 as SNTAGT. The CDR3 runs to 16 residues. The DNA of the CDR3 is TGTGCCAGCAGTGAAAAACTAGCGGGAGGGCGAGATGAGCAGTTCTTC. It specifies CASSEKLAGGRDEQFF.

J is TRBJ1-1 and V is TRBV28; D is possibly TRBD1 (6 bases). The CDR3 runs 14 residues. Trimming took off 6 bases at V and 1 base at J, with 12 bases between the two ends. CDR1 and CDR2 (germline): MDHEN, SYDVKM. CDR3 residues: CASRSGQKNTEAFF. CDR3 bases: TGTGCCAGCAGGTCAGGACAGAAGAACACTGAAGCTTTCTTT.

As concerns this clone: Other DNA sequences from this sample encode an identical CDR3 as well. V is TRBV19 and J is TRBJ1-5; maybe TRBD1 (5 bases). The CDR3 sequence is 14 residues long. Trimming stripped 5 bases from V and 2 bases from J, with 10 bases between. Germline CDR1 and CDR2: LNHDA and SQIVND (reference sequence). The CDR3 coding sequence is TGTGCCAGTAGTGGGACGGGGGGCAATCAGCCCCAGCATTTT. Its protein is CASSGTGGNQPQHF. The full variable domain, rest sourced from reference TRBV19 and TRBJ1-5, is DGGITQSPKYLFRKEGQNVTLSCEQNLNHDAMYWYRQDPGQGLRLIYYSQIVNDFQKGDIAEGYSVSREKKESFPLTVTSAQKNPTAFYLCASSGTGGNQPQHFGDGTRLSIL.

This chain joins TRBV19 and TRBJ2-7, with 7 bases aligning to TRBD1. From germline, CDR1 is LNHDA and CDR2 SQIVND (reference sequence). CDR3 size: 15 residues. The ends lost 2 bases at V and 6 bases at J; junction bases unmatched: 10. CDR3 loop: CASSIRGQLGSEQYF. The CDR3 bases are TGTGCCAGTAGTATAAGGGGGCAGCTTGGCTCCGAGCAGTACTTC.

The rearrangement links TRBV9 to TRBJ1-1; D may be TRBD1 (5 bases). CDR1 is SGDLS, CDR2 YYNGEE, per germline. V was pared by 4 bases and J by 4 bases, with 11 bases between. The CDR3 has 13 amino acids. As DNA, the CDR3 is TGTGCCAGCAGCTCAGAAAGGGGCACTGAAGCTTTCTTT. Its translation is CASSSERGTEAFF.

V and J are TRBV6-5 and TRBJ2-5, with TRBD2 identical over 13 bases. The CDR3 runs 15 residues. The J segment lost 4 bases and the V segment lost 5 bases, leaving 4 bases of the junction unmatched. Germline lookup yields CDR1 MNHEY and CDR2 SVGAGI. The CDR3 DNA reads as TGTGCCAGCAGTCGGACTAGCGGGAGAGGAGAGACCCAGTACTTC. Its translation: CASSRTSGRGETQYF.

This chain links TRBV9 with TRBJ2-7; D may be TRBD1 (6 bases). The germline V and J ends were trimmed by 3 bases and 6 bases, with 16 bases remaining between them. The germline gives CDR1 SGDLS, CDR2 YYNGEE. CDR3 length: 14 residues. This CDR3 reads CASSAPAGRGEQYF. The CDR3 DNA sequence: TGTGCCAGCAGCGCACCTGCGGGCAGGGGCGAGCAGTACTTC.

The chain uses TRBV9 and TRBJ1-1, with a weak D call TRBD1 (5 bases). This CDR3 is built from 10 residues. V lost 7 bases, J lost 10 bases, and 11 bases lay in between. CDR1 is SGDLS, CDR2 YYNGEE, per germline. The CDR3 loop is CASGANGAFF. In DNA, the CDR3 is TGTGCCAGCGGGGCAAATGGAGCTTTCTTT.

This clone was recorded once. The rearrangement joins TRBV29-1 to TRBJ2-5; a possible D gene is TRBD1 (7 bases). This CDR3 is built from 12 residues. Trimming cost V 7 bases and J 3 bases, with 12 bases left between them. CDR1 and CDR2 from the germline V gene are SQVTM and ANQGSEA. Here the CDR3 DNA reads TGCAGCGGGGGGGACAGAAAAGAGACCCAGTACTTC. Protein: CSGGDRKETQYF. Complete variable domain (other parts from reference TRBV29-1 and TRBJ2-5): SAVISQKPSRDICQRGTSLTIQCQVDSQVTMMFWYRQQPGQSLTLIATANQGSEATYESGFVIDKFPISRPNLTFSTLTVSNMSPEDSSIYLCSGGDRKETQYFGPGTRLLVL.

This clone was detected only a few times. The V gene is TRBV27, the J gene TRBJ1-4; D is ambiguous. V was shortened by 6 bases and J by 8 bases, with 16 bases between the two germline ends. The CDR3 runs to 14 residues. CDR1 and CDR2 from the germline V gene are MNHEY and SMNVEV (reference sequence). The CDR3 protein is CASSPLARREKLFF. In nucleotides, the CDR3 is TGTGCCAGCAGCCCCTTAGCGCGTCGCGAAAAACTGTTTTTT.

A few counts support this clone. The V call is TRBV4-3, the J call TRBJ2-1; 9 bases align to TRBD2. CDR3 length equals 15 residues. J lost 10 bases, V lost 4 bases, and 11 bases had no gene match. Looked up from germline, CDR1 is LGHNA and CDR2 is YSLEER. The CDR3 loop reads CASSPVAGVQYEQFF. The DNA of the CDR3 is TGCGCCAGCAGCCCCGTAGCGGGAGTTCAATACGAGCAGTTCTTC.